A selection of T cell receptor beta chains follows, all from one sample in a study of blood T cell repertoires in COVID-19. Using immunoSEQ multiplex PCR, the repertoire was profiled, and TCRdb retains in-frame clones only, with some absent. Altogether around 72,000 clones are present, 80% to 85% being singletons, with the ten largest covering under 6%. Sequences were obtained from peripheral blood. The receptors were sampled from a woman aged 55-70 years with acute or convalescent COVID-19. Each CDR3 is given with its conserved first and last residue. D genes are given only for firm matches. Clone size, where shown, is once, few, many, or a class for clones that have expanded.

v_gene	d_gene	j_gene	abundance	CDR3aa	CDR3nt
TRBV7-9	TRBD1	TRBJ1-4	few	CASTNRGRLEKLFF	TGTGCCAGCACCAACAGGGGCCGGTTGGAAAAACTGTTTTTT
TRBV16	.	TRBJ2-7	.	CASREEGLREQYF	TGTGCCAGCAGGGAAGAGGGATTACGCGAGCAGTACTTC
TRBV6-5	TRBD1	TRBJ1-1	.	CATDWTGMNTEAFF	TGTGCCACCGACTGGACAGGGATGAACACTGAAGCTTTCTTT
TRBV5-6	TRBD1	TRBJ1-4	.	CASSQRPGQVNEKLFF	TGTGCCAGCAGCCAACGACCGGGACAGGTTAATGAAAAACTGTTTTTT
TRBV9	TRBD1	TRBJ1-6	.	CASSPRGQEDSPLHF	TGTGCCAGCAGCCCCCGGGGACAGGAGGATTCACCCCTCCACTTT
TRBV10-3	.	TRBJ1-5	.	CAISELRENQPQHF	TGTGCCATCAGTGAGTTGAGGGAGAATCAGCCCCAGCATTTT
TRBV6-5	TRBD1	TRBJ1-2	.	CATSGGFSYGYTF	TGTGCCACCTCAGGGGGCTTTAGCTATGGCTACACCTTC
TRBV19	.	TRBJ1-1	.	CASSFMRTEAFF	TGTGCCAGTAGTTTTATGAGGACTGAAGCTTTCTTT
TRBV7-3	.	TRBJ2-7	.	CASSYGARGEQYF	TGTGCCAGCAGCTACGGCGCTCGAGGCGAGCAGTACTTC
TRBV5-4	.	TRBJ1-4	.	CASSLGGTNEKLFF	TGTGCCAGCAGCTTGGGGGGGACAAATGAAAAACTGTTTTTT